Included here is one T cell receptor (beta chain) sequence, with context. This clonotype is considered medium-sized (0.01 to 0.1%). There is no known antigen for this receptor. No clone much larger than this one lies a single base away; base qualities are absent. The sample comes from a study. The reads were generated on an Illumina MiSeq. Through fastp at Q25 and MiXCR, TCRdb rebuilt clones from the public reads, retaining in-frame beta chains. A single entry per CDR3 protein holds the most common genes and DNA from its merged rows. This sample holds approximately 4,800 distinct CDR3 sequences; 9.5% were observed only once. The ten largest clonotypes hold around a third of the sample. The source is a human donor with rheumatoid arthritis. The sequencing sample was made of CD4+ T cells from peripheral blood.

The DNA is as follows: TGTGCCAGCAGCCGGGATAGCAATCAGCCCCAGCATTTT. The translation is CASSRDSNQPQHF. The chain was built from TRBV11-1 and TRBJ1-5; no D gene is confidently identified. Its CDR3 holds 13 amino acids, cysteine through phenylalanine. CDR3 DNA is the only sequence kept; it has 39 bases, read in frame from the first base. The V and J ends are trimmed by 5 bases and 0 bases, leaving 5 bases between them. From a lookup of the germline V gene (reference sequence), CDR1 and CDR2 are SGHAT and FQDESV.